This is a list of T cell receptor beta chains from one sample in a study of spatial heterogeneity in lung cancer. TCRdb fed the 5' RACE reads into MiXCR, producing one record per CDR3 protein. The table records approximately 50,000 distinct CDR3 sequences, 6.5% to 7.5% of them present only once. The sample was PBMCs, taken at follow-up. Receptors were obtained from a female donor with early-stage non-small cell lung cancer. Each CDR3 is given without its conserved first and last residue. Clone sizes are given selectively: once, few, many, or a class where the clone is expanded.

CDR3 protein,J gene,V gene,clone size
SARDLKFAGGIYEQY,TRBJ2-7,TRBV20-1,-
ASSPLAGEAKNIQY,TRBJ2-4,TRBV2,few
ASSPDSLRTETQY,TRBJ2-5,TRBV7-2,-
ASSQPGQGPEQF,TRBJ2-1,TRBV4-2,many
ASSVGWAGDYEQY,TRBJ2-7,TRBV9,-
ASSRGQQLMNTEAF,TRBJ1-1,TRBV18,-
ASSLNGGLFTDTQY,TRBJ2-3,TRBV5-1,many
ASSPRPGDAEAF,TRBJ1-1,TRBV18,many
SANEGISNQPQH,TRBJ1-5,TRBV20-1,many
ASSPGTDLGNTIY,TRBJ1-3,TRBV6-6,few
ASSAGTPDTQY,TRBJ2-3,TRBV2,-
ASSRLIIDTQY,TRBJ2-3,TRBV10-1,-
ASSPGPNYEQY,TRBJ2-7,TRBV7-6,medium-sized
ASSQDEGDREAF,TRBJ1-1,TRBV4-1,many
SARDGTGRDYGYT,TRBJ1-2,TRBV20-1,few